This section outlines one T cell receptor beta chain sequence together with its context. TCRdb re-called the 5' RACE reads through MiXCR, storing one row per CDR3 protein. The sample records over 150,000 distinct CDR3 sequences, around 13% being singletons. This sample is part of a study of CD8 T cells in ankylosing spondylitis. Looked up from germline, CDR1 is MGHRA and CDR2 is YSYEKL. CDR3 length: 15 amino acids. Trimming cost V 0 bases and J 11 bases, with 18 bases left between them. This receptor was obtained from a male donor with ankylosing spondylitis or in good health (not recorded which). Sequencing was performed on blood, either unsorted or a sorted T cell fraction (not recorded which). The rearrangement uses TRBV4-1 and TRBJ2-3; D unresolved. CDR3 coding DNA: TGCGCCAGCAGCCAAGATCGGCCTCCCCGATATCAGCAGTATTTT. Residues: CASSQDRPPRYQQYF.